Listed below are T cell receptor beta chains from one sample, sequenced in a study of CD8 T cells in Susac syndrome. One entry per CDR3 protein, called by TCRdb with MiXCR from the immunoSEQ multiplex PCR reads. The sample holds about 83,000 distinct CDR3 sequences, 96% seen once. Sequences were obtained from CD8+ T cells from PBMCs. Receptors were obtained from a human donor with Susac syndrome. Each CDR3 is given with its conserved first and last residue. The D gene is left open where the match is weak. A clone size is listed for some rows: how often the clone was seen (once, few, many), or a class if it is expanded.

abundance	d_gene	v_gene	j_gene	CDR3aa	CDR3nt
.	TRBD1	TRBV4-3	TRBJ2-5	CASSPNGGQGYFQETQYF	TGCGCCAGCAGCCCCAATGGGGGACAGGGATATTTCCAAGAGACCCAGTACTTC
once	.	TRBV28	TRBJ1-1	CASSFPSNTEAFF	TGTGCCAGCAGTTTCCCATCGAACACTGAAGCTTTCTTT
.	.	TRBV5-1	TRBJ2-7	CASRMETGTLYEQYF	TGCGCCAGCAGGATGGAAACAGGGACCCTCTACGAGCAGTACTTC
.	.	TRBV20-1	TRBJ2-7	CSASRWGIYEQYF	TGCAGTGCTAGCCGGTGGGGGATCTACGAGCAGTACTTC
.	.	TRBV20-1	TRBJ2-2	CSARVGISNGELFF	TGCAGTGCTAGGGTCGGGATCTCAAACGGGGAGCTGTTTTTT
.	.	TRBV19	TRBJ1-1	CASSIGAGRPEAFF	TGTGCCAGTAGTATTGGTGCAGGGAGGCCTGAAGCTTTCTTT
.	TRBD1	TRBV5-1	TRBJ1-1	CASSGRTGGDTEAFF	TGCGCCAGCAGCGGACGGACAGGTGGGGACACTGAAGCTTTCTTT
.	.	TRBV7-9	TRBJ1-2	CATRGVYGYTF	TGTGCCACCAGGGGCGTCTATGGCTACACCTTC
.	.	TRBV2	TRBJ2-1	CASRGESSSYNEQFF	TGTGCCAGCAGGGGGGAGTCGAGCTCCTACAATGAGCAGTTCTTC
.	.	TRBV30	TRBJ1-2	CAWRSNGYTF	TGTGCCTGGAGGTCTAATGGCTACACCTTC
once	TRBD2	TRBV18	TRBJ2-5	CASSPRSSGRPQETQYF	TGTGCCAGCTCCCCAAGATCTAGCGGGAGGCCCCAAGAGACCCAGTACTTC
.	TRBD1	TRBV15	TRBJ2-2	CATSRPWTGLDTGELFF	TGTGCCACCAGCAGACCATGGACAGGGTTGGACACCGGGGAGCTGTTTTTT
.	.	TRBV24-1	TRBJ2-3	CATGQNLADTQYF	TGTGCCACTGGACAGAACCTCGCAGATACGCAGTATTTT
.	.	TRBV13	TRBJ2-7	CASTPGRSSYEQYF	TGTGCCAGCACCCCCGGCCGGAGCTCCTACGAGCAGTACTTC
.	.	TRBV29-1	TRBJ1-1	CSERPGETEAFF	TGCAGCGAAAGGCCAGGGGAAACTGAAGCTTTCTTT
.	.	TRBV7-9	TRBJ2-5	CASSLPTGQVGGETQYF	TGTGCCAGCAGCTTACCGACGGGACAGGTGGGAGGGGAGACCCAGTACTTC
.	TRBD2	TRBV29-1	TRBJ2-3	CSGGLDGTDTQYF	TGCAGCGGGGGACTAGATGGCACAGATACGCAGTATTTT